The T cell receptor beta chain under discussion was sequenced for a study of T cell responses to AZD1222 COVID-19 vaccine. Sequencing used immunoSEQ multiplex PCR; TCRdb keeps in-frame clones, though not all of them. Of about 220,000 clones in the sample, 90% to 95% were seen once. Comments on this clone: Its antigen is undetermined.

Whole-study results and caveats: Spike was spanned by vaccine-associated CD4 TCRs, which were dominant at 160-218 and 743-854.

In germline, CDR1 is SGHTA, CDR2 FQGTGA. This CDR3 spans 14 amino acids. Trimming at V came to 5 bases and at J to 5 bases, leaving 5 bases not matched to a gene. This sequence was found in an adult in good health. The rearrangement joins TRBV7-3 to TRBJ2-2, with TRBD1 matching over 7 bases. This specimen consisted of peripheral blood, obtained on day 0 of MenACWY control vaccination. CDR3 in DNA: TGTGCCAGCAGCCCTTACAGGGGTACCGGGGAGCTGTTTTTT. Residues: CASSPYRGTGELFF. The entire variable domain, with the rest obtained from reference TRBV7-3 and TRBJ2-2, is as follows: GAGVSQTPSNKVTEKGKYVELRCDPISGHTALYWYRQSLGQGPEFLIYFQGTGAADDSGLPNDRFFAVRPEGSVSTLKIQRTERGDSAVYLCASSPYRGTGELFFGEGSRLTVL.